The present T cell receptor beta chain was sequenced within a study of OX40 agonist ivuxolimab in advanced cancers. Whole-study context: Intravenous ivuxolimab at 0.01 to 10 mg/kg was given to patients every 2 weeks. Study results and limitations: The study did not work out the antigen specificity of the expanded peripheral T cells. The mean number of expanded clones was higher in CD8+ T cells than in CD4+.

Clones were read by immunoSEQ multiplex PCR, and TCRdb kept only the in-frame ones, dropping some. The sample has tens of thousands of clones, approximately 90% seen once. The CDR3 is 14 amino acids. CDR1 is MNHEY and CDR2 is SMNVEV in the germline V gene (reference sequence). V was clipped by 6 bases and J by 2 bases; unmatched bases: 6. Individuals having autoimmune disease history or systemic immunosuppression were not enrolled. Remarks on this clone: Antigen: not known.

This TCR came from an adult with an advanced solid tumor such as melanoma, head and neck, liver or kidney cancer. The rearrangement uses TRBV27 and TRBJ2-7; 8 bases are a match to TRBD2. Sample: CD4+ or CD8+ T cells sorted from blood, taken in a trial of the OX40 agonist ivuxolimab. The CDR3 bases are TGTGCCAGCAGCACCGGGGGGGGAGCCTACGAGCAGTACTTC. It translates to CASSTGGGAYEQYF.